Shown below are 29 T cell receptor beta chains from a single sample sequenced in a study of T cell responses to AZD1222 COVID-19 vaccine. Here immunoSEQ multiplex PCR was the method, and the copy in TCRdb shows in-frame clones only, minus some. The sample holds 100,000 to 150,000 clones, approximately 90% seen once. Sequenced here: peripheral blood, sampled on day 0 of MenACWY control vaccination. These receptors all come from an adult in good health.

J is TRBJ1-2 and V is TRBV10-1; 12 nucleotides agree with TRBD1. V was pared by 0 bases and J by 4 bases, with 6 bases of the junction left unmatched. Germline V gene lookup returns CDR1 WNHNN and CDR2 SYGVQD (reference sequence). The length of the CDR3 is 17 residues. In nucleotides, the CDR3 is TGCGCCAGCAGTGAGTCAACCGGGACAGGGGGCCTCTATGGCTACACCTTC. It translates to CASSESTGTGGLYGYTF.

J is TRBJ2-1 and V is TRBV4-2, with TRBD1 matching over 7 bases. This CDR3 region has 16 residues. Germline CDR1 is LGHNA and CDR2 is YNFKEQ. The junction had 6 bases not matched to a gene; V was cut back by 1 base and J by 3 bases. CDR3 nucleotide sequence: TGTGCCAGCAGCCAAGTTAGGTCAGGGGGCTACAATGAGCAGTTCTTC. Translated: CASSQVRSGGYNEQFF.

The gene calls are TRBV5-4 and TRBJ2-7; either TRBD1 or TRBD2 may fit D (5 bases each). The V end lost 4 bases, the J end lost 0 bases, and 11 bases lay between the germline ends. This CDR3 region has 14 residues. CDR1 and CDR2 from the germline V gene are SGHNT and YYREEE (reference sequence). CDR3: CASSGDPTSYEQYF. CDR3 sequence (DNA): TGTGCCAGCAGCGGGGACCCGACCTCCTACGAGCAGTACTTC.

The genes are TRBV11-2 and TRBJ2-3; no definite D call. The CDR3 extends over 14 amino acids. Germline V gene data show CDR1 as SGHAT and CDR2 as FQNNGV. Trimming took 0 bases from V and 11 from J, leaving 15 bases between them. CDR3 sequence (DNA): TGTGCCAGCAGCTTAGATCAGTCCAGAGGATTGCAGTATTTT. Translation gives CASSLDQSRGLQYF.

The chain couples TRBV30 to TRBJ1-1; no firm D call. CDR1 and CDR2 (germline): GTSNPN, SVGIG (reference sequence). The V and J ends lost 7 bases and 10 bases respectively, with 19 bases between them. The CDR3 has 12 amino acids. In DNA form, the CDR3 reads TGTGCCTCAAATCCGGTAGGATCGGGAGCTTTCTTT. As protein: CASNPVGSGAFF.

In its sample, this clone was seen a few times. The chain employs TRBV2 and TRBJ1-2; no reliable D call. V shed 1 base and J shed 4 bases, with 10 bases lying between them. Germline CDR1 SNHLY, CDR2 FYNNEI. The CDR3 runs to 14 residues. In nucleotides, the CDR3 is TGTGCCAGCAGTGAAGTTTCACAGTCCTATGGCTACACCTTC. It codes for CASSEVSQSYGYTF.

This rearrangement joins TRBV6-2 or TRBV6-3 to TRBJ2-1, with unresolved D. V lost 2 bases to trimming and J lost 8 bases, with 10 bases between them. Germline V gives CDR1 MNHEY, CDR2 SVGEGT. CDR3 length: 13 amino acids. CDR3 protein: CASSYPSHDEQFF. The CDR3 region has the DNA TGTGCCAGCAGTTACCCATCCCACGATGAGCAGTTCTTC.

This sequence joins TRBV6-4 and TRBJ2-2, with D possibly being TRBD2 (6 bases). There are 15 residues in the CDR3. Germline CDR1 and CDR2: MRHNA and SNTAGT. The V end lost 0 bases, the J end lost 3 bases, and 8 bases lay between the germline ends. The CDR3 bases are TGTGCCAGCAGTGACTCTAGCGGCCACACCGGGGAGCTGTTTTTT. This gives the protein CASSDSSGHTGELFF.

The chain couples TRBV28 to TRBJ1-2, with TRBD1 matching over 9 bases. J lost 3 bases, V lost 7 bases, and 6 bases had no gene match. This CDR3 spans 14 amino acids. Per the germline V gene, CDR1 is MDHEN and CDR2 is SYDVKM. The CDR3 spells CASNLQGAYYGYTF. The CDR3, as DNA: TGTGCCAGCAATCTACAGGGGGCTTACTATGGCTACACCTTC.

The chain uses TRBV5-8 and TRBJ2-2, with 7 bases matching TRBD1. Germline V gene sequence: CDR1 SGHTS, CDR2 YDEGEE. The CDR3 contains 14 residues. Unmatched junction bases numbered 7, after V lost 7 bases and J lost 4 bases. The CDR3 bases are TGTGCCAGCGAAAGGAACAGGGGCACCGGGGAGCTGTTTTTT. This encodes CASERNRGTGELFF.

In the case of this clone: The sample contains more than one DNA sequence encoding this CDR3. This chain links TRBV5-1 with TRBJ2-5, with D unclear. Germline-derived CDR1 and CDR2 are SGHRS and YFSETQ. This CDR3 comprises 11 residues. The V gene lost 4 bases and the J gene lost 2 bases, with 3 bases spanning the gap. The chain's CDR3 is CASSVQETQYF. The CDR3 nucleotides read TGCGCCAGCAGCGTACAAGAGACCCAGTACTTC.

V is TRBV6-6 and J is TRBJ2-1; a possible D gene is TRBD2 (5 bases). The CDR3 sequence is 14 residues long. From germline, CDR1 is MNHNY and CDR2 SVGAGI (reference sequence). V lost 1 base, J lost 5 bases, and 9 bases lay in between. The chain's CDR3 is CASSYLGLNNEQFF. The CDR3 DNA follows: TGTGCCAGCAGTTACTTAGGACTTAACAATGAGCAGTTCTTC.

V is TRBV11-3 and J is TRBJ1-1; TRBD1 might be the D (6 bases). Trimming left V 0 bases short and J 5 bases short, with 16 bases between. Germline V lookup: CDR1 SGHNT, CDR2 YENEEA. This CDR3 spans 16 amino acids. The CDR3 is CASSLDGVQGRTEAFF. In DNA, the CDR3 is TGTGCCAGCAGCTTAGATGGTGTACAGGGAAGGACTGAAGCTTTCTTT. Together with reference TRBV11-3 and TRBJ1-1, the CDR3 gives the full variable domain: EAGVVQSPRYKIIEKKQPVAFWCNPISGHNTLYWYLQNLGQGPELLIRYENEEAVDDSQLPKDRFSAERLKGVDSTLKIQPAELGDSAVYLCASSLDGVQGRTEAFFGQGTRLTVV.

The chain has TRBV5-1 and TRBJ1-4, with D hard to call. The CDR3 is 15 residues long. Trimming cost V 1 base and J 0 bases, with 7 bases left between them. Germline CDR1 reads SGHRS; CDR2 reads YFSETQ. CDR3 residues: CASSLTYATNEKLFF. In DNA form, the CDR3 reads TGCGCCAGCAGCTTGACGTATGCAACTAATGAAAAACTGTTTTTT.

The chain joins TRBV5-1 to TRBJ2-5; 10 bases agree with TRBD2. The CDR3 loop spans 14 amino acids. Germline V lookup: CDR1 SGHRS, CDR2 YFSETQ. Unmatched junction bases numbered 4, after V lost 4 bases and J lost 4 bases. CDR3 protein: CASSPGTSVETQYF. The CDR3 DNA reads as TGCGCCAGCAGCCCTGGGACTAGCGTAGAGACCCAGTACTTC.

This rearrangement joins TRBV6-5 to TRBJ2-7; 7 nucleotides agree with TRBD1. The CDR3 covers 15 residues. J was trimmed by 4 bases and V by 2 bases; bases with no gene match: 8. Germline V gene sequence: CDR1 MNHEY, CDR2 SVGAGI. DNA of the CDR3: TGTGCCAGCAGTTACGCAACAGGGGTCGGTTACGAGCAGTACTTC. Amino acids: CASSYATGVGYEQYF.

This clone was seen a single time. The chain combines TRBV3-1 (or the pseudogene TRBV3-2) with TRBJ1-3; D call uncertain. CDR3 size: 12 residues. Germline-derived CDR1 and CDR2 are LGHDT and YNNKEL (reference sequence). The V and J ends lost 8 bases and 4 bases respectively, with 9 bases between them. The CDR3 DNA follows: TGTGCCAGCGCCGATTCGGGAAACACCATATATTTT. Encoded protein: CASADSGNTIYF.

The chain's CDR3 is CASSSGQMNTEAFF. The CDR3 coding sequence is TGCGCCAGCAGCTCGGGACAAATGAACACTGAAGCTTTCTTT. J is TRBJ1-1 and V is TRBV5-1; tentative D call: TRBD1 (6 bases). The CDR3 loop spans 14 amino acids. Germline lookup yields CDR1 SGHRS and CDR2 YFSETQ. The V gene lost 3 bases and the J gene lost 0 bases, with 9 bases spanning the gap.

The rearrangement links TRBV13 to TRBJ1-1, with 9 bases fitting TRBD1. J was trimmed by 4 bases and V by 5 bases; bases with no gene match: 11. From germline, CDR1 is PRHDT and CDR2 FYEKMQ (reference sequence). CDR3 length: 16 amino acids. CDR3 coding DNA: TGTGCCAGCAGCCCCAATTCCGGGACAGGGACCACTGAAGCTTTCTTT. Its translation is CASSPNSGTGTTEAFF.

This CDR3 is CASSTNLREGPKNIQYF. The DNA for the CDR3 is TGTGCCAGCTCAACAAACCTACGGGAGGGGCCGAAAAACATTCAGTACTTC. The chain employs TRBV18 and TRBJ2-4; 8 bases are a match to TRBD2. Germline CDR1 reads KGHSH; CDR2 reads LQKENI. Trimming removed 5 bases from V and 4 bases from J; junction bases left unmatched: 13. The CDR3 loop spans 17 amino acids. Looking up the rest from reference TRBV18 and TRBJ2-4 gives the full variable domain: NAGVMQNPRHLVRRRGQEARLRCSPMKGHSHVYWYRQLPEEGLKFMVYLQKENIIDESGMPKERFSAEFPKEGPSILRIQQVVRGDSAAYFCASSTNLREGPKNIQYFGAGTRLSVL.

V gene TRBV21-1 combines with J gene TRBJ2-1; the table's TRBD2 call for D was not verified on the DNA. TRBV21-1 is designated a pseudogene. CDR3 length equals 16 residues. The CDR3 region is CASSATGGSSYNEQFF. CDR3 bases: TGTGCCAGCAGCGCAACGGGAGGGAGCTCCTACAATGAGCAGTTCTTC.

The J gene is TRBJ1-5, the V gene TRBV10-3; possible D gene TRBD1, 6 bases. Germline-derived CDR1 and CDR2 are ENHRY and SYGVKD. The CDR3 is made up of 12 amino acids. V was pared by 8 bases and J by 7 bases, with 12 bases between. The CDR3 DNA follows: TGTGCCATCGGGGGGGGCCACCAGCCCCAGCATTTT. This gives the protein CAIGGGHQPQHF.

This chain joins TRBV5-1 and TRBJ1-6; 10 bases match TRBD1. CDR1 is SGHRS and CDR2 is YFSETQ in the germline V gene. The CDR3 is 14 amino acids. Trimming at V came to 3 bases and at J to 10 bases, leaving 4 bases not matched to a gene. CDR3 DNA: TGCGCCAGCAGCTGGGGGACAGGGGAATCACCCCTCCACTTT. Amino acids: CASSWGTGESPLHF. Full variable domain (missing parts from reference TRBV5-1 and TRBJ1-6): KAGVTQTPRYLIKTRGQQVTLSCSPISGHRSVSWYQQTPGQGLQFLFEYFSETQRNKGNFPGRFSGRQFSNSRSEMNVSTLELGDSALYLCASSWGTGESPLHFGNGTRLTVT.

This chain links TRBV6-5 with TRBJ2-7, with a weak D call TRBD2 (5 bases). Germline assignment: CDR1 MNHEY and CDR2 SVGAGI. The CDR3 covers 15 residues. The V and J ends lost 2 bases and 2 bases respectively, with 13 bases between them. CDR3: CASSYGAGRTYEQYF. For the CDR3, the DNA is TGTGCCAGCAGTTACGGTGCGGGCAGAACCTACGAGCAGTACTTC.

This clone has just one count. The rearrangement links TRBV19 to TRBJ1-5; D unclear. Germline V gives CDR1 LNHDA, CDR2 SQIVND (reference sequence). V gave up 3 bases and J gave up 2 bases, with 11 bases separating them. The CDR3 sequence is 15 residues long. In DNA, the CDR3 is TGTGCCAGTAGTATGAGCGGGTTAGGCAATCAGCCCCAGCATTTT. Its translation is CASSMSGLGNQPQHF. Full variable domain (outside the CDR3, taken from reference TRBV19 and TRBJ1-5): DGGITQSPKYLFRKEGQNVTLSCEQNLNHDAMYWYRQDPGQGLRLIYYSQIVNDFQKGDIAEGYSVSREKKESFPLTVTSAQKNPTAFYLCASSMSGLGNQPQHFGDGTRLSIL.

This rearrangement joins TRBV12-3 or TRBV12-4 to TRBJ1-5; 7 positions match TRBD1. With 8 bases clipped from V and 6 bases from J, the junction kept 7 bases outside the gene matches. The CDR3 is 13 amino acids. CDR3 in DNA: TGTGCCAGCTGCACAGGGGAGGGTCAGCCCCAGCATTTT. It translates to CASCTGEGQPQHF.

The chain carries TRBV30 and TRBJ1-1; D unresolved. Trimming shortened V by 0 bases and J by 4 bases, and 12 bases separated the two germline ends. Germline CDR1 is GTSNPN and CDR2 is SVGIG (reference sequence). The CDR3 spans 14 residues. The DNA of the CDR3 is TGTGCCTGGAGTGTACTCTCCAGTGGCACTGAAGCTTTCTTT. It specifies CAWSVLSSGTEAFF.

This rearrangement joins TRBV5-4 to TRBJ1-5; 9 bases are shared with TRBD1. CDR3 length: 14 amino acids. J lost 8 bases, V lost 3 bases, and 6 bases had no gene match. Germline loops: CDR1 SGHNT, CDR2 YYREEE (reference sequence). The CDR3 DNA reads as TGTGCCAGCAGCTCACGGGACAGGGCGGAGCCCCAGCATTTT. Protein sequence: CASSSRDRAEPQHF.

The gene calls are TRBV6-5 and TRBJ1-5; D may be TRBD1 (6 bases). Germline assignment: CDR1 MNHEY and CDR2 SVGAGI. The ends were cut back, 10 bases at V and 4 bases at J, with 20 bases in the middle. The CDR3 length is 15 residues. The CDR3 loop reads CATILSGVINQPQHF. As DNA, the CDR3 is TGTGCCACGATACTATCAGGGGTCATAAATCAGCCCCAGCATTTT.